The entry below describes one T cell receptor beta chain. The antigen it recognizes is unknown. No base qualities exist here, and no much larger clone lies one base off it. This specimen belongs to a study of T cells in Graves' hyperthyroidism and ophthalmopathy (dated by TCRdb to between 2017 and 2020). Context from the whole study: Peripheral blood was sampled at the time of initial diagnosis, prior to any treatment. TCR V-J signatures able to tell the groups apart were searched for in a discovery cohort of some 100 patients, of whom approximately 40 had Graves' ophthalmopathy and 57 had stable Graves' hyperthyroidism. An independent validation cohort of fewer than 20 hyperthyroidism patients and roughly 16 patients who later progressed to ophthalmopathy tested prospective prediction of ophthalmopathy. For training and testing, the roughly 97 patients in the discovery cohort were randomly divided in a 7:3 ratio. In roughly six Graves' hyperthyroidism patients, the study also compared T-cell repertoires from thyroid tissue with T-cell repertoires from blood. Following sampling, methimazole starting at 30 mg daily was given to hyperthyroidism patients, and high-dose intravenous methylprednisolone was given to ophthalmopathy patients. According to the paper, TCR Vbeta CDR3 sequencing was carried out on over 130 peripheral blood samples, which came from about 45 ophthalmopathy, 70 to 80 hyperthyroidism and approximately 17 progressor patients.

Reading from cysteine to phenylalanine, the CDR3 counts 13 amino acids. Left in the record is the CDR3 DNA by itself, 39 bases read in frame from the first base. CDR1 and CDR2 were assigned from the germline V gene as SGHRS and YFSETQ. Cut back by 6 bases and 10 bases, the V and J ends lie 17 bases apart. The TCR beta CDR3 regions were amplified from RNA transcripts. For the first round of RT-PCR on the TCR CDR3, the HTBI primer set was used together with the Qiagen OneStep RT-PCR kit. A second multiplex PCR round built the libraries, followed by size selection and purification. Libraries were sequenced paired-end with 100 bp reads on an Illumina HiSeq2000. From the authors' description of their analysis: Raw data were processed with SOAPnuke, discarding reads with adapters, uncalled bases, mean Phred below 15, or no exact constant-primer or identifier match. COPE v1.2.5 was used to merge the high-quality paired reads, and each unique nucleotide sequence was defined as a clonotype. Clonotypes were aligned to IMGT TRBV, TRBD and TRBJ reference segments using MiTCR v1.1. Only V-J combinations with frequency above 0.0001, covering 98% to 99.2% of repertoires, were analysed. The TCS score was defined as F50 (clonal expansion) divided by E x V (chaos), with BLOSUM62-based TCRdist calculated between CDR3 peptides within each V-J. Welch's t-statistics and random forest reduced roughly 540 V-J features to roughly 13, which were used in a naive Bayes classifier (R e1071). TCRdb reran the public reads through fastp at Q25 and MiXCR, keeping productive beta chains. Merged by CDR3 protein, the rows form single entries marked with the most common genes and DNA. It is TCRdb's table, rather than the study itself, that gives the V and J calls and clone size. The sample table shows roughly 300,000 distinct CDR3 sequences, and around 23% are seen once. The top ten constitute around 45% of the sample.

What the work shows at the level of the full study, not this receptor alone: During validation, the model predicted progression to ophthalmopathy a median of roughly 7.1 months ahead of onset, with almost 71% sensitivity and roughly 72% specificity. In cross-validation, a model built on a 13 V-J signature told ophthalmopathy apart from stable hyperthyroidism with under 90% sensitivity and about 81% specificity, and in testing the same model reached 80%/75%. Most expanded thyroid clonotypes (frequency above 0.001) were also detected in blood, suggesting blood repertoires may reflect thyroid immune responses. No statistical method was used to fix the sample size in advance, and group allocation was not hidden from the investigators.

Stable Graves' hyperthyroidism was defined as the absence of progression to ophthalmopathy over 18 months of follow-up. The hyperthyroidism patients were between 18 and 65 years old and newly diagnosed, with a disease duration of less than 2 months. Exclusion was applied to patients with uncontrolled infections, other autoimmune diseases, pregnancy or lactation. Diagnoses relied on clinical symptoms, serum thyroxine and TRAb, thyroid ultrasound and orbital computed tomography. PBMCs were isolated from about 9.1 ml of fresh peripheral blood by Ficoll-Paque density gradient centrifugation. Trizol reagent was used to extract total RNA, and RNA quality was then checked on an Agilent 2100 Bioanalyzer.

The rearrangement joined TRBV5-1 to TRBJ2-1; the D gene is perhaps TRBD1 or TRBD2, each of them matching over 5 bases. This receptor was taken from a woman in her fifties or sixties with Graves' hyperthyroidism. Sequencing used blood. In nucleotides, the sequence is TGCGCCAGCATGGGGACCGACTGGAACGAGCAGTTCTTC. Translation gives CASMGTDWNEQFF. The CDR3 plus the reference TRBV5-1 and TRBJ2-1 genes for the other parts give the full variable domain: KAGVTQTPRYLIKTRGQQVTLSCSPISGHRSVSWYQQTPGQGLQFLFEYFSETQRNKGNFPGRFSGRQFSNSRSEMNVSTLELGDSALYLCASMGTDWNEQFFGPGTRLTVL.